This T cell receptor (beta chain) was sequenced for a study of blood T cell repertoires in COVID-19. In the study overall: Both acute and convalescent COVID-19 samples were obtained from the United States, Italy and Spain. From T cells, B-cell-depleted T cells, or PBMCs came the material, which was cDNA or gDNA.

Per the authors' pipeline: Nucleated cell number was recorded as an estimate derived from reference gene primer amplification. Clones were read by immunoSEQ multiplex PCR, and TCRdb kept only the in-frame ones, dropping some. V and J calls and clone size are copied from that table; D and trimming were computed from the DNA. The sample has 150,000 to 180,000 clones, about 86% seen once. After removal of 1 base from V and 8 bases from J, the junction contained 13 bases not matched to a gene. The length of the CDR3 is 16 residues. The V gene's germline CDR1 is MNHEY and CDR2 SVGAGI. The chain links TRBV6-5 to TRBJ1-2; 7 bases line up with TRBD1. The sequence derives from a woman aged 55-75 years with acute or convalescent COVID-19. Sequencing was carried out using peripheral blood. The CDR3 DNA reads TGTGCCAGCAGTTACTTTTCCTTACAGGGGAGTGGCGGCTACACCTTC. It translates to CASSYFSLQGSGGYTF.